The 27 T cell receptor beta chains reported below all come from one sample, sequenced in a study of a mutant IDH1 vaccine in newly diagnosed glioma. Documented time point: week 11, during vaccination. Alongside topical imiquimod, each dose of vaccine comprised 300 ug of mutant IDH1 20-mer peptide. The antigens of these receptors remain unknown. Using immunoSEQ multiplex PCR, the repertoire was profiled, and TCRdb retains in-frame clones only, with some absent. The repertoire holds more than 20,000 clones, with 70% to 85% as singletons. This material consisted of PBMCs, taken from a glioma patient whose treatment included an IDH1 peptide vaccine. These receptors originate from a man in his forties with glioma.

The chain joins TRBV29-1 to TRBJ2-7, with no clear D. Germline V lookup: CDR1 SQVTM, CDR2 ANQGSEA. V was trimmed by 1 base and J by 3 bases, leaving 10 bases between them. The CDR3 loop spans 13 amino acids. The DNA of the CDR3 is TGCAGCGTTGAAGTAGTTGCCGGCTACGAGCAGTACTTC. It yields the protein CSVEVVAGYEQYF.

This clone was seen only once. This chain links TRBV6-1 with TRBJ2-7, with 10 bases fitting TRBD2. CDR3 length: 15 residues. CDR1 MNHNS and CDR2 SASEGT come from the germline V gene. V trimming: 8 bases; J trimming: 1 base; junction bases outside the gene matches: 8. The CDR3 protein is CASQPLAGASYEQYV. The CDR3 DNA follows: TGTGCCAGCCAGCCTCTAGCGGGAGCATCCTACGAGCAGTACGTC.

This clone was counted between two and nine times. This chain links TRBV5-1 with TRBJ2-5; a weak D match, TRBD2 (5 bases). This CDR3 has 13 amino acids. Germline CDR1 is SGHRS and CDR2 is YFSETQ. V was cut by 7 bases and J by 4 bases, with 14 bases left in between. CDR3 DNA sequence: TGCGCCAGCGAGGGTTCTCGAGGAGAGACCCAGTACTTC. This sequence encodes CASEGSRGETQYF.

J is TRBJ1-2 and V is TRBV16; 9 nucleotides match TRBD1. The length of the CDR3 is 16 residues. V was pared by 4 bases and J by 1 base, with 7 bases of the junction left unmatched. Germline assignment: CDR1 KGHSY and CDR2 FQNENV. The CDR3: CASSPGQGTFNYGYTF. The CDR3 bases are TGTGCCAGCAGCCCGGGACAGGGTACTTTTAACTATGGCTACACCTTC.

The genes are TRBV6-6 and TRBJ2-7, with TRBD1 matching over 9 bases. The V gene's germline CDR1 is MNHNY and CDR2 SVGAGI (reference sequence). Trimming at V came to 5 bases and at J to 1 base, leaving 6 bases not matched to a gene. This CDR3 has 15 amino acids. The CDR3 protein is CASSLTGGGSYEQYV. The DNA for the CDR3 is TGTGCCAGCAGTCTTACAGGGGGCGGATCCTACGAGCAGTACGTC.

The chain links TRBV2 to TRBJ2-3; 9 nucleotides align to TRBD2. The J segment lost 5 bases and the V segment lost 6 bases, leaving 0 bases of the junction unmatched. This CDR3 contains 12 residues. From germline, CDR1 is SNHLY and CDR2 FYNNEI. CDR3 nucleotide sequence: TGTGCCAGCAGACTAGCGGGAGATACGCAGTATTTT. Amino acid sequence: CASRLAGDTQYF.

The genes are TRBV21-1 and TRBJ1-1; the table names TRBD1, a call not compared with the DNA. TRBV21-1 represents a pseudogene. The CDR3 has 15 residues. CDR3 region: CASTESIKGQGRAFF. The CDR3 DNA is TGTGCCAGCACCGAATCTATTAAAGGACAGGGGCGAGCTTTCTTT.

This clone was recorded a few times. The rearrangement links TRBV29-1 to TRBJ1-1; 8 bases match TRBD1. Germline V gene sequence: CDR1 SQVTM, CDR2 ANQGSEA. The V and J ends lost 3 bases and 5 bases, in that order; junction bases with no gene match: 11. The CDR3 consists of 15 residues. The CDR3 DNA is TGCAGCGTTGATGCCTTAGACAGGGGTGGAACTGAAGCTTTCTTT. It specifies CSVDALDRGGTEAFF.

This clone was seen more than once but under ten times. The rearrangement joins TRBV19 to TRBJ1-5; D unclear. Germline-derived CDR1 and CDR2 are LNHDA and SQIVND (reference sequence). The V end lost 7 bases, the J end lost 0 bases, and 13 bases lay between the germline ends. The CDR3 sequence is 15 residues long. The CDR3 bases are TGTGCCAGTATACGTAGGGTCAATAGCAATCAGCCCCAGCATTTT. It specifies CASIRRVNSNQPQHF.

V is TRBV25-1 and J is TRBJ2-1; D is unresolved. The CDR3 has 16 amino acids. CDR1 MGHDK and CDR2 SYGVNS come from the germline V gene. V dropped 1 base and J dropped 2 bases, with 12 bases sitting between them. The CDR3 DNA is TGTGCCAGCAGTGAATTTTCCGGGCAGGCCTACAATGAGCAGTTCTTC. It encodes CASSEFSGQAYNEQFF.

The rearrangement links TRBV5-4 to TRBJ2-2, with no clear D. Trimming took 4 bases from V and 4 from J, leaving 26 bases between them. There are 19 residues in the CDR3. From germline, CDR1 is SGHNT and CDR2 YYREEE (reference sequence). The CDR3 sequence: CASSPYLSRTPGSTGELFF. The CDR3 DNA reads TGTGCCAGCAGCCCCTACCTGTCCAGAACACCCGGTTCCACCGGGGAGCTGTTTTTT.

About this clone: Other DNA sequences from this sample encode an identical CDR3 as well. The chain couples TRBV30 to TRBJ2-3; the D gene is possibly TRBD1 (5 bases). V lost 0 bases and J lost 5, with 9 bases in between. CDR1 is GTSNPN and CDR2 is SVGIG in the germline V gene (reference sequence). This CDR3 is built from 13 residues. This chain's CDR3 is CAWSVRGRDTQYF. The CDR3 region has the DNA TGTGCCTGGAGTGTTAGGGGCCGAGATACGCAGTATTTT. The full variable domain, its missing parts supplied by reference TRBV30 and TRBJ2-3, is SQTIHQWPATLVQPVGSPLSLECTVEGTSNPNLYWYRQAAGRGLQLLFYSVGIGQISSEVPQNLSASRPQDRQFILSSKKLLLSDSGFYLCAWSVRGRDTQYFGPGTRLTVL.

V is TRBV21-1 and J is TRBJ2-2; the table's D gene call, TRBD2, was not cross checked with the DNA. TRBV21-1 is reported as a pseudogene. The CDR3 runs 14 residues. This chain's CDR3 is CASSKGTTTGELFF. The CDR3 bases are TGTGCCAGCAGCAAAGGGACTACCACCGGGGAGCTGTTTTTT.

A note on this clone: Other DNA sequences in the sample encode the same CDR3. V is TRBV30 and J is TRBJ1-2; D not resolved. The length of the CDR3 is 13 residues. V was clipped by 1 base and J by 3 bases, with 9 bases between them. The V gene's germline CDR1 is GTSNPN and CDR2 SVGIG (reference sequence). CDR3 loop: CAWSGQTYYGYTF. CDR3 coding DNA: TGTGCCTGGAGTGGGCAAACATACTATGGCTACACCTTC. The entire variable domain, with the rest obtained from reference TRBV30 and TRBJ1-2, is as follows: SQTIHQWPATLVQPVGSPLSLECTVEGTSNPNLYWYRQAAGRGLQLLFYSVGIGQISSEVPQNLSASRPQDRQFILSSKKLLLSDSGFYLCAWSGQTYYGYTFGSGTRLTVV.

The chain couples TRBV6-5 to TRBJ2-7; TRBD1 matches 7 bases. With 2 bases clipped from V and 7 bases from J, the junction kept 5 bases outside the gene matches. This CDR3 spans 13 amino acids. The germline V gene has CDR1 MNHEY and CDR2 SVGAGI. The CDR3 protein is CASSYDRVGEQYV. CDR3 DNA: TGTGCCAGCAGTTACGACAGGGTGGGGGAGCAGTACGTC.

This chain joins TRBV20-1 and TRBJ2-7; D remains unclear. This CDR3 is built from 11 residues. The V gene lost 3 bases and the J gene lost 3 bases, with 6 bases spanning the gap. Germline values: CDR1 DFQATT, CDR2 SNEGSKA (reference sequence). This CDR3 is CSARASYEQYF. CDR3 sequence (DNA): TGCAGTGCTAGGGCAAGCTACGAGCAGTACTTC.

The chain uses TRBV28 and TRBJ2-1; maybe TRBD2 (6 bases). The CDR3 is 16 residues long. Trimming removed 8 bases at V and 5 bases at J, with 22 bases between. Germline-derived CDR1 and CDR2 are MDHEN and SYDVKM. DNA of the CDR3: TGTGCCAGCCGAGGGGCGGGGAGCGTCAGTAACAATGAGCAGTTCTTC. Its translation is CASRGAGSVSNNEQFF.

Only one count was recorded for this clone. V gene TRBV10-1 combines with J gene TRBJ2-7; D remains unclear. CDR3 size: 14 residues. CDR1 and CDR2 (germline): WNHNN, SYGVQD (reference sequence). V dropped 1 base and J dropped 4 bases, with 11 bases sitting between them. CDR3 DNA sequence: TGCGCCAGCAGTGAGTGGCAGCAGGTTTACGAGCAGTACGTC. Its translation is CASSEWQQVYEQYV.

The genes are TRBV7-2 and TRBJ2-5; D may match TRBD1 or TRBD2 (5 bases each). The tail of the sequence fits TRBJ2-7 better, so the J call may be wrong. CDR3 length equals 14 residues. Per germline, CDR1 SGHTA and CDR2 FQGNSA. The DNA of the CDR3 is TGTGCCAGCAGCCCGAGGGACGGAGCCTACGAGCAGTACTTC. Translating gives CASSPRDGAYEQYF.

This rearrangement joins TRBV6-4 to TRBJ2-1, with a tentative D call TRBD1 (6 bases). Trimming cost V 2 bases and J 6 bases, with 11 bases left between them. The CDR3 consists of 14 residues. Germline V gene lookup returns CDR1 MRHNA and CDR2 SNTAGT. The CDR3 protein is CASSDGNRVNEQFF. The CDR3 DNA follows: TGTGCCAGCAGTGACGGGAACAGGGTCAATGAGCAGTTCTTC.

The chain is built from TRBV20-1 and TRBJ1-2; D gene uncertain. Germline assignment: CDR1 DFQATT and CDR2 SNEGSKA (reference sequence). The CDR3 is 11 residues long. Trimming cost V 6 bases and J 2 bases, with 7 bases left between them. The CDR3 is CSANLNYGYTF. DNA of the CDR3: TGCAGTGCGAACCTGAACTATGGCTACACCTTC.

The chain joins TRBV6-1 to TRBJ2-7; perhaps TRBD1 as D (5 bases). The CDR3 sequence is 12 residues long. V was trimmed by 7 bases and J by 4 bases, leaving 11 bases between them. Germline CDR1 is MNHNS and CDR2 is SASEGT. The CDR3, as DNA: TGTGCCAGCACCGGACACATATACGAGCAGTACGTC. This gives the protein CASTGHIYEQYV.

J is TRBJ2-2 and V is TRBV5-1; D remains unclear. The CDR3 runs 16 residues. CDR1 SGHRS and CDR2 YFSETQ come from the germline V gene. V gave up 4 bases and J gave up 0 bases, with 13 bases separating them. The CDR3 nucleotides read TGCGCCAGCAGCCTGGTGGGTACGTCGAACACCGGGGAGCTGTTTTTT. As protein: CASSLVGTSNTGELFF.

The gene calls are TRBV19 and TRBJ1-5; weak D call: TRBD1 (5 bases). Germline V lookup: CDR1 LNHDA, CDR2 SQIVND (reference sequence). The V gene lost 6 bases and the J gene lost 5 bases, with 20 bases spanning the gap. The CDR3 totals 16 residues. The DNA for the CDR3 is TGTGCCAGTAGCCTACCCCCCCGGGGCGGGGATCAGCCCCAGCATTTT. Its translation is CASSLPPRGGDQPQHF. The full variable domain, with the rest looked up from reference TRBV19 and TRBJ1-5, is DGGITQSPKYLFRKEGQNVTLSCEQNLNHDAMYWYRQDPGQGLRLIYYSQIVNDFQKGDIAEGYSVSREKKESFPLTVTSAQKNPTAFYLCASSLPPRGGDQPQHFGDGTRLSIL.

V gene TRBV28 combines with J gene TRBJ2-5; D is possibly TRBD2 (6 bases). Per the germline V gene, CDR1 is MDHEN and CDR2 is SYDVKM. The CDR3 runs to 15 residues. Deletions cut 6 bases from V and 1 base from J, with 15 bases between. The CDR3 DNA follows: TGTGCCAGCAGCTCGAAAAGGGGACTCCAAGAGACCCAGTACTTC. This encodes CASSSKRGLQETQYF.

V usage is TRBV5-1 and J usage is TRBJ2-3; D gene unclear. Germline V gene sequence: CDR1 SGHRS, CDR2 YFSETQ. The V end was cut by 1 base, the J end by 6 bases, with 6 bases between. This CDR3 contains 12 residues. This CDR3 reads CASSLNRDTQYF. The CDR3, as DNA: TGCGCCAGCAGCTTGAACCGGGATACGCAGTATTTT.

The rearrangement joins TRBV9 to TRBJ1-1; 11 positions match TRBD1. The CDR3 covers 15 residues. V shed 4 bases, J shed 5 bases, and the junction held 7 bases outside the gene matches. From germline, CDR1 is SGDLS and CDR2 YYNGEE. The CDR3 bases are TGTGCCAGCAGCACGACGGGACAGGGGGGTACTGAAGCTTTCTTT. It translates to CASSTTGQGGTEAFF.